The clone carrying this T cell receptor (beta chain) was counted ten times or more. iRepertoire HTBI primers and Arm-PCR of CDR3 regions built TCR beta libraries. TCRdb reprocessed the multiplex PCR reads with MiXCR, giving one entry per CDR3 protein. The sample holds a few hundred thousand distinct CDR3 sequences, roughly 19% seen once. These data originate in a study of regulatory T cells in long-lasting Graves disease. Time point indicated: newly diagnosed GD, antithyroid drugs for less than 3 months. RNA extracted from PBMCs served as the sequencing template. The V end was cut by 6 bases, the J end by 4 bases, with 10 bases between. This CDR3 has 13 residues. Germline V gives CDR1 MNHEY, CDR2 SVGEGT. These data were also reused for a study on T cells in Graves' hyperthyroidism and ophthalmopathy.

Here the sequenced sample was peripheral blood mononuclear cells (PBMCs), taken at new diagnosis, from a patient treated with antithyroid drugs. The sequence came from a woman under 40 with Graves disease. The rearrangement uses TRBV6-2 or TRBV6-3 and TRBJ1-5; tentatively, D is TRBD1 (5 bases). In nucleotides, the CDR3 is TGTGCCAGCAGGGGGGATAAAAATCAGCCCCAGCATTTT. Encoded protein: CASRGDKNQPQHF.